The clone carrying this T cell receptor beta chain was detected only a few times. What it binds is unknown. The source of the sample is a study of T-cell memory formation after mild COVID-19. Broader study findings: The study found balanced CD4/CD8 in clones contracting day 15 to 85 and a CD4+ lean in later expanders. Second-wave clones peaking on day 37 lacked confirmed SARS-CoV-2 specificity.

This CDR3 comprises 16 residues. V shed 0 bases and J shed 2 bases, with 13 bases lying between them. Germline loops: CDR1 SGDLS, CDR2 YYNGEE. TCRdb reprocessed the 5' RACE reads via MiXCR and lists one record per CDR3 protein. The repertoire has roughly 150,000 distinct CDR3 sequences, roughly 14% of them found once; the top ten carry 13% to 15%. The clonotype originates from an adult woman who had mild COVID-19 (a few samples of this study predate the infection). Cell type and time point are not known. Source material: PBMCs or a T cell subset sorted from them (not recorded which). The chain carries TRBV9 and TRBJ2-3; D perhaps matches TRBD2 (5 bases). CDR3 protein: CASSVAASPFTDTQYF. The CDR3, as DNA: TGTGCCAGCAGCGTAGCGGCTAGCCCTTTCACAGATACGCAGTATTTT. Full variable domain (rest looked up from reference TRBV9 and TRBJ2-3): DSGVTQTPKHLITATGQRVTLRCSPRSGDLSVYWYQQSLDQGLQFLIQYYNGEERAKGNILERFSAQQFPDLHSELNLSSLELGDSALYFCASSVAASPFTDTQYFGPGTRLTVL.